This TCR beta chain was retrieved from a study of cytomegalovirus exposure and HLA in healthy donors. About the research overall: Researchers previously reported finding 90 million to 130 million unique TCR beta sequences from 150 million to 200 million T cells. Points from the study as a whole: Being indistinguishable, some V segments were excluded, TRBV6-2 and TRBV6-3 among them. The presence/absence work took it that sequencing depth was about the same across donors. Investigators reported some 150 TCR beta chains as tied to cytomegalovirus.

In the case of this clone: The antigen remains undetermined.

PCR employed 60 Vbeta and 13 Jbeta primers. Libraries were prepared by immunoSEQ multiplex PCR; TCRdb keeps only in-frame clonotypes and omits some of them. The sample includes tens of thousands of clones. V was pared by 4 bases and J by 5 bases, with 11 bases between. The germline gives CDR1 SQVTM, CDR2 ANQGSEA. The length of the CDR3 is 12 residues. This receptor was obtained from a female donor in good health and CMV-seropositive. Sequenced sample: PBMCs. The rearrangement links TRBV29-1 to TRBJ2-5; D may be TRBD1 (6 bases). The CDR3 DNA follows: TGCAGCGTTGGCAGGGGCGGGGAGACCCAGTACTTC. It specifies CSVGRGGETQYF.